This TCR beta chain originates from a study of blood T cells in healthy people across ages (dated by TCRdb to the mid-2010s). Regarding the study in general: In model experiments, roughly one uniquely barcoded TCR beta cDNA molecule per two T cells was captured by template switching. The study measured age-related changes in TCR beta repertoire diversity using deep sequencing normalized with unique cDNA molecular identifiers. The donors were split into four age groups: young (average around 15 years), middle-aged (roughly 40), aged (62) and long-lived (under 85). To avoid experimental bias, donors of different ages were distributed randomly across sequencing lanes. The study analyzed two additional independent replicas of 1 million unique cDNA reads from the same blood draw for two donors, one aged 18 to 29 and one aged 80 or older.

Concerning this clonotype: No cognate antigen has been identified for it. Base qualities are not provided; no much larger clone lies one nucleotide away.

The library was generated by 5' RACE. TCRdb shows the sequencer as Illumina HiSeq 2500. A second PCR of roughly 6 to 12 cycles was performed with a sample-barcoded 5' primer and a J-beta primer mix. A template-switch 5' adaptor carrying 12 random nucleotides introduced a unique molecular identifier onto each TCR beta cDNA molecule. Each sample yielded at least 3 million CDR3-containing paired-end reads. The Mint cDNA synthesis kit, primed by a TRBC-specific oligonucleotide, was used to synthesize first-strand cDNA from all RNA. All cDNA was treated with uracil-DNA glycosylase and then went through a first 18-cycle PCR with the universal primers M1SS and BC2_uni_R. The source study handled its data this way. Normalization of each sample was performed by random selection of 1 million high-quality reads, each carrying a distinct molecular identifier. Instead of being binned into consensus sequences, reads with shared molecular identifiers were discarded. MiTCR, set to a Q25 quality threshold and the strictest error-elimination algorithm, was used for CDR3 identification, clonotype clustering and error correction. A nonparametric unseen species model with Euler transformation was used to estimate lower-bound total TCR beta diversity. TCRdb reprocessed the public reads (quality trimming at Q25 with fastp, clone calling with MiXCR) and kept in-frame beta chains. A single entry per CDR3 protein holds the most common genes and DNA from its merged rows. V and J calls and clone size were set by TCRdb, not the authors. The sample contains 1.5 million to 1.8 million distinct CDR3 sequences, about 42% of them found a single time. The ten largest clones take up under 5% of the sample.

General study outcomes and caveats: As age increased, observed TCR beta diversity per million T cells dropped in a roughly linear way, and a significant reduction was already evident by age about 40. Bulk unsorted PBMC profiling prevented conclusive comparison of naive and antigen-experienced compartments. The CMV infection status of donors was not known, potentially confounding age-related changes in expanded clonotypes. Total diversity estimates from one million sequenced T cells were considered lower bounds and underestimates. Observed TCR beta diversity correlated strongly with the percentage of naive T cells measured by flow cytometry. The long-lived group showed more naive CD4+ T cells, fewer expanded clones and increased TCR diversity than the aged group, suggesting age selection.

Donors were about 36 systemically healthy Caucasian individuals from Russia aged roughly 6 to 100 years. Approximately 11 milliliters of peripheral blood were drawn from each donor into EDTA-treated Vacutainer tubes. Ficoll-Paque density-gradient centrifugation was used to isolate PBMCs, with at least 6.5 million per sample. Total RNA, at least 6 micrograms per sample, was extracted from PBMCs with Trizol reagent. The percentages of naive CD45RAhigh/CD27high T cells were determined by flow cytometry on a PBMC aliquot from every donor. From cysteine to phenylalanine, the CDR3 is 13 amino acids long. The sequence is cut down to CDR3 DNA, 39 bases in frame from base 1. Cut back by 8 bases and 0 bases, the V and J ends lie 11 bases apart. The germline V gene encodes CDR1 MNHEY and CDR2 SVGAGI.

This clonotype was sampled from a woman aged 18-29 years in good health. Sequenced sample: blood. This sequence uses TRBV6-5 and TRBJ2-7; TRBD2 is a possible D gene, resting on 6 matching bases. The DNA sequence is TGTGCCAGCTGCGGGGTGGGCTCCTACGAGCAGTACTTC. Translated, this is CASCGVGSYEQYF.